A single sample is the source of the 27 T cell receptor beta chains below, sequenced in a study of cytomegalovirus exposure and HLA in healthy donors. Repertoires were generated with immunoSEQ multiplex PCR, while TCRdb's copy carries only in-frame clones and drops some. The sample records about 110,000 clones, roughly 90% being singletons. The sequenced material came from PBMCs. All receptors come from a woman in her late teens or twenties in good health and CMV-seronegative.

The CDR3 nucleotides are TGTGCCAGCAGATCCGGGACTAGCGGAACCGAGCAGTACTTC. This gives the protein CASRSGTSGTEQYF. The rearrangement joins TRBV28 to TRBJ2-7, with 11 bases identical to TRBD2. Germline V gives CDR1 MDHEN, CDR2 SYDVKM. Trimming took 6 bases from V and 6 from J; bases not matched to a gene: 7. CDR3 length: 14 residues.

The rearrangement links TRBV7-8 to TRBJ1-2; 9 bases agree with TRBD1. V was pared by 5 bases and J by 7 bases, with 5 bases of the junction left unmatched. CDR1 and CDR2 from the germline V gene are SGHVS and FQNEAQ. The CDR3 has 13 amino acids. The CDR3 sequence: CASSPGTGSGYTF. CDR3 sequence (DNA): TGTGCCAGCAGCCCAGGGACAGGGTCTGGCTACACCTTC.

This chain joins TRBV5-1 and TRBJ2-7; TRBD2 aligns across 13 bases. The CDR3 has 16 amino acids. Trimming took 4 bases from V and 2 from J; bases not matched to a gene: 6. Germline assignment: CDR1 SGHRS and CDR2 YFSETQ. The CDR3: CASSPRTSGGPYEQYF. CDR3 coding DNA: TGCGCCAGCAGCCCGAGGACTAGCGGGGGCCCCTACGAGCAGTACTTC.

This rearrangement joins TRBV5-4 to TRBJ2-3; TRBD1 agrees at 7 bases. Trimming at V came to 4 bases and at J to 1 base, leaving 3 bases not matched to a gene. CDR1 and CDR2 from the germline V gene are SGHNT and YYREEE (reference sequence). The CDR3 length is 14 residues. CDR3 nucleotides: TGTGCCAGCAGCACCGGGACAGGCACAGATACGCAGTATTTT. Protein product: CASSTGTGTDTQYF.

This chain joins TRBV18 and TRBJ1-2; possible D gene TRBD1, 5 bases. Germline-derived CDR1 and CDR2 are KGHSH and LQKENI. The V end was cut by 3 bases, the J end by 0 bases, with 11 bases between. The CDR3 loop spans 15 amino acids. CDR3 region: CASSPLDTSNYGYTF. CDR3 nucleotides: TGTGCCAGCTCACCTCTGGACACATCTAACTATGGCTACACCTTC.

The rearrangement joins TRBV14 to TRBJ2-2; a possible D gene is TRBD1 (6 bases). The germline V gene encodes CDR1 SGHDN and CDR2 FVKESK. The CDR3 runs 14 residues. The germline V and J ends were trimmed by 4 bases and 5 bases, with 11 bases remaining between them. This CDR3 reads CASSLQGWTGELFF. The CDR3 coding sequence is TGTGCCAGCAGCCTCCAGGGGTGGACCGGGGAGCTGTTTTTT.

This clone was recorded a few times. The genes are TRBV2 and TRBJ2-7, with D possibly matching TRBD2 (5 bases). With 5 bases removed from V and 0 bases from J, the gap between germline ends came to 11 bases. This CDR3 spans 14 amino acids. Germline CDR1 reads SNHLY; CDR2 reads FYNNEI. CDR3 in DNA: TGTGCCAGCAGTAGGGAGCAGAGCTCCTACGAGCAGTACTTC. Its translation is CASSREQSSYEQYF.

J is TRBJ1-2 and V is TRBV5-4; 10 bases are shared with TRBD1. CDR3 length equals 15 residues. V gave up 0 bases and J gave up 4 bases; unmatched junction bases: 3. The germline gives CDR1 SGHNT, CDR2 YYREEE (reference sequence). This CDR3 reads CASSLGGQGSYGYTF. The CDR3, as DNA: TGTGCCAGCAGCTTGGGGGGACAGGGGTCCTATGGCTACACCTTC.

The table lists this clone with a few counts. V and J are TRBV6-4 and TRBJ2-3; 8 nucleotides agree with TRBD1. The trim removed 4 bases at V and 1 base at J, leaving 7 bases unmatched. The CDR3 loop spans 16 amino acids. Germline V CDR1 and CDR2: MRHNA, SNTAGT. CDR3 nucleotide sequence: TGTGCCAGCAGTGCCCACACAGGGGGTGGCACAGATACGCAGTATTTT. Protein: CASSAHTGGGTDTQYF.

The chain links TRBV7-2 to TRBJ2-7; a weak D match, TRBD1 (6 bases). Looked up from germline, CDR1 is SGHTA and CDR2 is FQGNSA. V dropped 5 bases and J dropped 4 bases, with 21 bases sitting between them. The CDR3 length is 16 residues. The CDR3 DNA reads TGTGCCAGCAGCCCGCCGACAGGCTCTACCCCATACGAGCAGTACTTC. This translates into CASSPPTGSTPYEQYF. The full variable domain, its missing parts supplied by reference TRBV7-2 and TRBJ2-7, is GAGVSQSPSNKVTEKGKDVELRCDPISGHTALYWYRQSLGQGLEFLIYFQGNSAPDKSGLPSDRFSAERTGGSVSTLTIQRTQQEDSAVYLCASSPPTGSTPYEQYFGPGTRLTVT.

The chain has TRBV6-6 and TRBJ2-7; 7 bases map to TRBD1. J was trimmed by 3 bases and V by 11 bases; bases with no gene match: 7. The germline V gene encodes CDR1 MNHNY and CDR2 SVGAGI (reference sequence). The CDR3 has 12 amino acids. The CDR3 is CAARQGHYEQYF. The CDR3 region has the DNA TGTGCCGCTCGACAGGGCCACTACGAGCAGTACTTC.

This clone occurred a few times. The chain recombines TRBV15 with TRBJ2-3; D perhaps matches TRBD2 (6 bases). The CDR3 totals 15 residues. The V gene's germline CDR1 is LNHNV and CDR2 YYDKDF (reference sequence). With 2 bases removed from V and 6 bases from J, the gap between germline ends came to 15 bases. CDR3 DNA: TGTGCCACCAGCAGATCGACTAGTTCAGCGGATACGCAGTATTTT. Translating gives CATSRSTSSADTQYF.

The chain joins TRBV30 to TRBJ2-1, with a weak D call TRBD2 (7 bases). The CDR3 spans 15 residues. V was shortened by 4 bases and J by 5 bases, with 18 bases between the two germline ends. Per the germline V gene, CDR1 is GTSNPN and CDR2 is SVGIG (reference sequence). The CDR3 DNA reads TGTGCCTGGACGGGATTGGGGGCGGGAGACAATGAGCAGTTCTTC. Translated: CAWTGLGAGDNEQFF.

The V gene is TRBV28, the J gene TRBJ2-5, with 12 nucleotides matching TRBD2. This CDR3 is built from 16 residues. The ends lost 6 bases at V and 2 bases at J; junction bases unmatched: 7. The germline V gene has CDR1 MDHEN and CDR2 SYDVKM. CDR3 in DNA: TGTGCCAGCAGATCCGGACTAGCGGGGTTACAAGAGACCCAGTACTTC. This encodes CASRSGLAGLQETQYF.

The V call is TRBV5-1, the J call TRBJ2-2, with D possibly TRBD1 on 6 matching bases. Trimming shortened V by 0 bases and J by 8 bases, and 20 bases separated the two germline ends. Germline CDR1 is SGHRS and CDR2 is YFSETQ. The CDR3 covers 17 residues. The CDR3: CASSLEVNRDPVGELFF. The CDR3 coding sequence is TGCGCCAGCAGCTTGGAGGTGAACAGGGATCCTGTAGGGGAGCTGTTTTTT.

This chain connects TRBV30 to TRBJ2-7; the match to TRBD2 covers 7 bases. CDR1 is GTSNPN and CDR2 is SVGIG in the germline V gene (reference sequence). The ends lost 0 bases at V and 6 bases at J; junction bases unmatched: 8. The CDR3 runs 14 residues. DNA for the CDR3: TGTGCCTGGAGTGTATCGGGACTACCTCCCGAGCAGTACTTC. It codes for CAWSVSGLPPEQYF.

The chain joins TRBV28 to TRBJ1-2; 9 bases match TRBD1. The V gene end was trimmed by 6 bases and the J gene end by 6 bases; junction bases not matched to a gene: 5. Germline CDR1 MDHEN, CDR2 SYDVKM. The CDR3 consists of 13 residues. The chain's CDR3 is CASSLTGGNGYTF. The CDR3 DNA follows: TGTGCCAGCAGCCTGACAGGGGGTAATGGCTACACCTTC.

The chain is built from TRBV19 and TRBJ1-1, with D perhaps matching TRBD1 (5 bases). The CDR3 is made up of 15 amino acids. Germline CDR1 LNHDA, CDR2 SQIVND (reference sequence). Trimming stripped 4 bases from V and 0 bases from J, with 12 bases between. CDR3 amino acids: CASSTPQDMNTEAFF. The CDR3 nucleotides read TGTGCCAGTAGTACCCCACAGGATATGAACACTGAAGCTTTCTTT.

The chain is built from TRBV5-4 and TRBJ2-2; D uncertain. The CDR3 covers 15 residues. With 1 base removed from V and 3 bases from J, the gap between germline ends came to 10 bases. In germline, CDR1 is SGHNT, CDR2 YYREEE (reference sequence). CDR3 sequence reads: CASSLIRGDTGELFF. For the CDR3, the DNA is TGTGCCAGCAGCTTGATTCGCGGTGACACCGGGGAGCTGTTTTTT.

The V call is TRBV4-3, the J call TRBJ2-7, with D tentatively TRBD2 (6 bases). Germline CDR1 and CDR2: LGHNA and YSLEER. The CDR3 totals 17 residues. Trimming took 4 bases from V and 0 from J, leaving 19 bases between them. CDR3 DNA: TGCGCCAGCAGCCCCCAATCTTTCCTAGCGCGCTCCTACGAGCAGTACTTC. It yields the protein CASSPQSFLARSYEQYF.

The J gene is TRBJ1-5, the V gene TRBV4-1; D not certain. V was clipped by 3 bases and J by 1 base, with 10 bases between them. The CDR3 runs to 15 residues. Germline CDR1 reads MGHRA; CDR2 reads YSYEKL. CDR3 in DNA: TGCGCCAGCAGCCAGCTCACGGGGAGCAATCAGCCCCAGCATTTT. It translates to CASSQLTGSNQPQHF.

The chain couples TRBV19 to TRBJ1-5; D is undetermined. The CDR3 is 17 amino acids. Trimming cost V 3 bases and J 0 bases, with 15 bases left between them. The V gene's germline CDR1 is LNHDA and CDR2 SQIVND (reference sequence). The CDR3 nucleotides read TGTGCCAGTAGTATCCTTTCGGCAGCGTATAGCAATCAGCCCCAGCATTTT. This gives the protein CASSILSAAYSNQPQHF.

The CDR3 loop is CASSGPGYGYGYTF. The CDR3 DNA follows: TGTGCCAGCAGTGGGCCGGGGTACGGCTATGGCTACACCTTC. The V gene is TRBV6-5, the J gene TRBJ1-2; D ambiguous. CDR3 length: 14 amino acids. Between the trimmed V and J ends, which lost 5 bases and 4 bases, there was a span of 14 bases. CDR1 is MNHEY and CDR2 is SVGAGI in the germline V gene.

This sequence joins TRBV6-1 and TRBJ1-5; D may be TRBD1 (5 bases). Germline V gene sequence: CDR1 MNHNS, CDR2 SASEGT. This CDR3 region has 16 residues. Trimming stripped 2 bases from V and 7 bases from J, with 18 bases between. Here the CDR3 DNA reads TGTGCCAGCAGTGAAAGCGCGGGAGGAGAGGGGCAGCCCCAGCATTTT. This gives the protein CASSESAGGEGQPQHF.

The CDR3 DNA reads TGTGCCAGCACCCTTTTGGGCGGGGGGGGTAGAAATGAGCAGTTCTTC. This gives the protein CASTLLGGGGRNEQFF. The chain joins TRBV28 to TRBJ2-1; 9 nucleotides align to TRBD2. Germline V lookup: CDR1 MDHEN, CDR2 SYDVKM. V shed 7 bases and J 7 bases; nucleotides not matched to a gene: 14. This CDR3 is built from 16 residues. Full variable domain (rest looked up from reference TRBV28 and TRBJ2-1): DVKVTQSSRYLVKRTGEKVFLECVQDMDHENMFWYRQDPGLGLRLIYFSYDVKMKEKGDIPEGYSVSREKKERFSLILESASTNQTSMYLCASTLLGGGGRNEQFFGPGTRLTVL.

The chain carries TRBV27 and TRBJ2-1, with a weak D call TRBD2 (6 bases). The CDR3 is made up of 13 amino acids. V was pared by 2 bases and J by 10 bases, with 12 bases between. Germline loops: CDR1 MNHEY, CDR2 SMNVEV (reference sequence). CDR3 DNA sequence: TGTGCCAGCAGTTTAGGTCGGGGGAACGAGCAGTTCTTC. Amino acids: CASSLGRGNEQFF.

The chain uses TRBV7-2 and TRBJ1-6, with 7 bases aligning to TRBD1. The germline V gene encodes CDR1 SGHTA and CDR2 FQGNSA. V was clipped by 5 bases and J by 10 bases; unmatched bases: 11. CDR3 length: 15 residues. DNA of the CDR3: TGTGCCAGCAGCAATGTTAGGCAGGGGGGATCACCCCTCCACTTT. Protein: CASSNVRQGGSPLHF.